The following is a T cell receptor delta chain sequence with its context. Its specificity is unknown. The V gene's germline CDR1 is TSWWSYY and CDR2 QGS. Losses at the gene ends were 0 bases for V and 0 bases for J; bases not matched to a gene: 15. The CDR3 runs 20 residues. This entry is derived from a study of Vδ1+ human thymocytes. The study's findings and limits: Highly polyclonal TRG and TRD repertoires with Gaussian CDR3 length distributions appeared in thymus.

RNA was extracted from the cells and then reverse transcribed. The CDR3 regions were amplified by multiplex PCR from V-gene primers to a constant-region primer. TCRdb reanalysed the multiplex PCR reads via CATT. The sample includes about 53,000 delta-chain clones, less than 15% of them seen just once. Thymocytes were sorted as CD3+ TCRVdelta1+ TCRVdelta2- after alphabeta T cell depletion. This clonotype originated in a girl younger than two who had congenital heart surgery. Sample: Vdelta1+ gamma-delta thymocytes from the thymus. The subset denotes: FACS-sorted CD3+ TCRalphabeta- TCRVdelta1+ TCRVdelta2- thymocytes. This chain uses TRDV1 with TRDJ1, with 8 nucleotides matching TRDD3. The CDR3 region is CALGELTYWGYRPYTDKLIF. CDR3 sequence (DNA): TGTGCTCTTGGGGAACTTACCTACTGGGGATACCGCCCGTACACCGATAAACTCATCTTT.